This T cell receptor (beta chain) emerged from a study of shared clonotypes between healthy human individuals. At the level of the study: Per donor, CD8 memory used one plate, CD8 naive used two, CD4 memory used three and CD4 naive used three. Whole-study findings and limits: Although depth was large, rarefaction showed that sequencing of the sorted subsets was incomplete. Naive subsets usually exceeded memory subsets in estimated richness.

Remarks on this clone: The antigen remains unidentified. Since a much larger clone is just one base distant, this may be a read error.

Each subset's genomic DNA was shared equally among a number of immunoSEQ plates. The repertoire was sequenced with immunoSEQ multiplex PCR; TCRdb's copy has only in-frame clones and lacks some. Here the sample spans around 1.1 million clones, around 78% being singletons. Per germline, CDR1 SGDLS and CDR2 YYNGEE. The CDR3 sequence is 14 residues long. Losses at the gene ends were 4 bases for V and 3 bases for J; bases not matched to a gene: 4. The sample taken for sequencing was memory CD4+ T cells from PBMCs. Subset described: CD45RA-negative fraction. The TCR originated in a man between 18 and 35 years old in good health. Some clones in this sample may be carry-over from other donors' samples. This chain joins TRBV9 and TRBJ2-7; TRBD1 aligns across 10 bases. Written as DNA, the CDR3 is TGTGCCAGCAGCCGCGGGACAGGGGACTACGAGCAGTACTTC. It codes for CASSRGTGDYEQYF.